The next 17 T cell receptor beta chains were all read from a single sample in a study of shared clonotypes between healthy human individuals (dated by TCRdb to 2020 to 2021). Libraries were prepared through the immunoSEQ multiplex PCR assay. TCRdb took over this immuneACCESS table, retaining in-frame rearrangements with V and J assigned. Such tables are incomplete; in checked studies, under half of the missing clones stem from an unresolved V gene, and the remainder is unexplained. The sample table records 1,500,000 or so clones; approximately 96% of these occur just once. The ten largest clones add up to over 1% of the sample. The sample taken for sequencing was naive CD4+ T cells sorted from blood. The intended sense of this specimen's cell subset or site label: CD45RA+ positively selected. These receptors were obtained from a man younger than 45 in good health.

The gene calls are TRBV6-1 and TRBJ2-7, with D hard to call. V lost 4 bases to trimming and J lost 4 bases, with 14 bases between them. The CDR3 is 14 amino acids. Germline values: CDR1 MNHNS, CDR2 SASEGT. CDR3 region: CASSVARNGYEQYF. As DNA, the CDR3 is TGTGCCAGCAGTGTGGCCAGGAACGGGTACGAGCAGTACTTC.

The rearrangement joins TRBV10-2 to TRBJ2-1; TRBD2 agrees at 10 bases. The CDR3 spans 18 residues. With V trimmed by 6 bases and J by 5 bases, 16 bases remained unmatched. Germline V gives CDR1 WSHSY, CDR2 SAAADI. Here the CDR3 DNA reads TGCGCCAGCAGCTTCTTTCAAACCATAGCGGGAGGACACAATGAGCAGTTCTTC. Residues: CASSFFQTIAGGHNEQFF.

The rearrangement links TRBV5-6 to TRBJ1-3; D is undetermined. Looked up from germline, CDR1 is SGHDT and CDR2 is YYEEEE. V was pared by 5 bases and J by 0 bases, with 12 bases between. The CDR3 covers 15 residues. For the CDR3, the DNA is TGTGCCAGCAGTAATGCCGGCCGCTCTGGAAACACCATATATTTT. This sequence encodes CASSNAGRSGNTIYF. The full variable domain, with the rest looked up from reference TRBV5-6 and TRBJ1-3, is DAGVTQSPTHLIKTRGQQVTLRCSPKSGHDTVSWYQQALGQGPQFIFQYYEEEERQRGNFPDRFSGHQFPNYSSELNVNALLLGDSALYLCASSNAGRSGNTIYFGEGSWLTVV.

The rearrangement uses TRBV5-1 and TRBJ2-1; tentatively, D is TRBD2 (6 bases). Per germline, CDR1 SGHRS and CDR2 YFSETQ. V lost 5 bases and J lost 8, with 17 bases in between. The CDR3 runs 14 residues. CDR3 coding DNA: TGCGCCAGCAGTCTGACCCTCCCGGGAGATGAGCAGTTCTTC. It codes for CASSLTLPGDEQFF.

The V call is TRBV6-6, the J call TRBJ1-5; D is unresolved. The V end lost 6 bases, the J end lost 1 base, and 4 bases lay between the germline ends. Looked up from germline, CDR1 is MNHNY and CDR2 is SVGAGI (reference sequence). The CDR3 contains 12 residues. The chain's CDR3 is CASRTSNQPQHF. The CDR3 coding sequence is TGTGCCAGCAGAACCAGCAATCAGCCCCAGCATTTT.

The V call is TRBV5-4, the J call TRBJ2-1, with D maybe TRBD1 (6 bases). This CDR3 has 13 residues. Trimming took 5 bases from V and 2 from J, leaving 8 bases between them. CDR1 is SGHNT and CDR2 is YYREEE in the germline V gene (reference sequence). The CDR3 DNA reads as TGTGCCAGCAGACAGGGAACCTACAATGAGCAGTTCTTC. This codes for CASRQGTYNEQFF.

The V and J genes are TRBV28 and TRBJ2-1; 9 positions match TRBD2. J was trimmed by 5 bases and V by 2 bases; bases with no gene match: 10. Germline CDR1 is MDHEN and CDR2 is SYDVKM. The CDR3 spans 17 residues. In DNA form, the CDR3 reads TGTGCCAGCAGTTTAATAAGACTAGCGGAGTCCCACAATGAGCAGTTCTTC. Its protein is CASSLIRLAESHNEQFF.

The gene calls are TRBV6-5 and TRBJ1-6; D gene ambiguous. Between the trimmed V and J ends, which lost 6 bases and 9 bases, there was a span of 12 bases. CDR1 MNHEY and CDR2 SVGAGI come from the germline V gene. This CDR3 spans 13 amino acids. The CDR3 DNA reads as TGTGCCAGCAGACCCCTAAGTGCTTCACCCCTCCACTTT. Protein product: CASRPLSASPLHF.

CDR3 bases: TGTGCCACCGGGGGTGCCAATAGCTACGAGCAGTACTTC. It codes for CATGGANSYEQYF. The V call is TRBV15, the J call TRBJ2-7; D possibly matches TRBD1 or TRBD2 (5 bases each). V was shortened by 8 bases and J by 3 bases, with 14 bases between the two germline ends. CDR1 is LNHNV, CDR2 YYDKDF, per germline (reference sequence). The CDR3 covers 13 residues.

V is TRBV7-2 and J is TRBJ2-7; D ambiguous. The CDR3 consists of 13 residues. Germline V gene data show CDR1 as SGHTA and CDR2 as FQGNSA. V was cut by 3 bases and J by 4 bases, with 10 bases left in between. CDR3 in amino acids: CASSFRTSYEQYF. CDR3 in DNA: TGTGCCAGCAGCTTTAGGACCTCGTACGAGCAGTACTTC.

The V and J genes are TRBV9 and TRBJ2-2, with unresolved D. Trimming shortened V by 0 bases and J by 3 bases, and 9 bases separated the two germline ends. This CDR3 has 15 residues. Germline V CDR1 and CDR2: SGDLS, YYNGEE. CDR3 amino acids: CASSVDVVYTGELFF. DNA for the CDR3: TGTGCCAGCAGCGTAGACGTAGTTTACACCGGGGAGCTGTTTTTT.

In its sample, this clone was seen once. The genes are TRBV18 and TRBJ2-7; no clear D gene. This CDR3 region has 14 residues. V shed 4 bases and J shed 2 bases, with 12 bases lying between them. Germline V CDR1 and CDR2: KGHSH, LQKENI. In DNA form, the CDR3 reads TGTGCCAGCTCACAACTGGCAGCCACCTACGAGCAGTACTTC. Translating gives CASSQLAATYEQYF. Full variable domain (missing parts from reference TRBV18 and TRBJ2-7): NAGVMQNPRHLVRRRGQEARLRCSPMKGHSHVYWYRQLPEEGLKFMVYLQKENIIDESGMPKERFSAEFPKEGPSILRIQQVVRGDSAAYFCASSQLAATYEQYFGPGTRLTVT.

The chain is built from TRBV7-6 and TRBJ1-1; D gene ambiguous. Germline CDR1 reads SGHVS; CDR2 reads FNYEAQ. Trimming pared 2 bases from V and 0 bases from J, leaving 7 bases between. CDR3 length equals 14 residues. The CDR3: CASSLLRLNTEAFF. CDR3 nucleotides: TGTGCCAGCAGCTTATTAAGACTGAACACTGAAGCTTTCTTT. The full variable domain, completed using reference TRBV7-6 and TRBJ1-1, is GAGVSQSPRYKVTKRGQDVALRCDPISGHVSLYWYRQALGQGPEFLTYFNYEAQQDKSGLPNDRFSAERPEGSISTLTIQRTEQRDSAMYRCASSLLRLNTEAFFGQGTRLTVV.

This clone was seen a handful of times. Other nucleotide sequences in the sample specify the same CDR3. The J gene is TRBJ1-2, the V gene TRBV5-1, with TRBD1 matching 8 bases. V dropped 0 bases and J dropped 2; count of bases not matched to a gene: 0. The germline V gene encodes CDR1 SGHRS and CDR2 YFSETQ. CDR3 length equals 14 residues. In DNA form, the CDR3 reads TGCGCCAGCAGCTTGGGACAGGGGAACTATGGCTACACCTTC. This encodes CASSLGQGNYGYTF. The variable domain in full, completed from reference TRBV5-1 and TRBJ1-2, reads KAGVTQTPRYLIKTRGQQVTLSCSPISGHRSVSWYQQTPGQGLQFLFEYFSETQRNKGNFPGRFSGRQFSNSRSEMNVSTLELGDSALYLCASSLGQGNYGYTFGSGTRLTVV.

This chain uses TRBV27 with TRBJ2-1; no firm D call. V was pared by 0 bases and J by 10 bases, with 16 bases between. CDR3 size: 15 residues. Germline-derived CDR1 and CDR2 are MNHEY and SMNVEV (reference sequence). The CDR3 is CASSLSGSTSYEQFF. For the CDR3, the DNA is TGTGCCAGCAGTTTATCAGGCTCGACGTCCTACGAGCAGTTCTTC.

The V call is TRBV5-4, the J call TRBJ1-3; 8 nucleotides align to TRBD1. The J segment lost 9 bases and the V segment lost 4 bases, leaving 6 bases of the junction unmatched. The CDR3 length is 13 residues. Germline CDR1 SGHNT, CDR2 YYREEE (reference sequence). CDR3 nucleotides: TGTGCCAGCAGCCTCCGGGACAGGTCCACCATATATTTT. Amino acid sequence: CASSLRDRSTIYF.

The chain is built from TRBV15 and TRBJ2-1; D is possibly TRBD1 or TRBD2 (5 bases each). This CDR3 is built from 16 residues. The germline V and J ends were trimmed by 4 bases and 9 bases, with 22 bases remaining between them. The germline CDR1 and CDR2 sequences are LNHNV and YYDKDF (reference sequence). The CDR3 sequence: CATSNRRDPLIAEQFF. CDR3 bases: TGTGCCACCAGCAATCGCCGGGACCCCTTGATAGCTGAGCAGTTCTTC.